These 28 T cell receptor beta chains were sequenced from one sample in a study of OX40 agonist ivuxolimab in advanced cancers. Only in-frame clones appear in the TCRdb table, and some are missing; sequencing was by immunoSEQ multiplex PCR. The data show roughly 60,000 clones, roughly 84% seen once. The sequences come from CD4+ or CD8+ T cells sorted from blood, collected in a trial of the OX40 agonist ivuxolimab. Every receptor here comes from an adult with an advanced solid tumor such as melanoma, head and neck, liver or kidney cancer.

The chain employs TRBV6-1 and TRBJ2-5; D not certain. This CDR3 has 14 residues. Trimming cost V 4 bases and J 2 bases, with 11 bases left between them. CDR1 is MNHNS, CDR2 SASEGT, per germline. CDR3 in amino acids: CASSVGRVQETQYF. In DNA, the CDR3 is TGTGCCAGCAGTGTCGGACGCGTACAAGAGACCCAGTACTTC.

The chain employs TRBV6-5 and TRBJ1-4, with D unresolved. Looked up from germline, CDR1 is MNHEY and CDR2 is SVGAGI. This CDR3 has 13 residues. Trimming pared 5 bases from V and 6 bases from J, leaving 10 bases between. This CDR3 is CASSTRQDEKLFF. As DNA, the CDR3 is TGTGCCAGCAGTACTCGGCAGGATGAAAAACTGTTTTTT.

The chain joins TRBV5-1 to TRBJ2-1, with 10 bases identical to TRBD2. This CDR3 spans 18 amino acids. Trimming at V came to 2 bases and at J to 3 bases, leaving 11 bases not matched to a gene. CDR1 is SGHRS, CDR2 YFSETQ, per germline. The CDR3 DNA reads TGCGCCAGCAGCTTACGAGGCCTAGCGGGGGCGGGCTACAATGAGCAGTTCTTC. It specifies CASSLRGLAGAGYNEQFF. Based on the CDR3 plus reference TRBV5-1 and TRBJ2-1, the full variable domain is KAGVTQTPRYLIKTRGQQVTLSCSPISGHRSVSWYQQTPGQGLQFLFEYFSETQRNKGNFPGRFSGRQFSNSRSEMNVSTLELGDSALYLCASSLRGLAGAGYNEQFFGPGTRLTVL.

The genes are TRBV7-2 and TRBJ1-6; the match to TRBD1 covers 7 bases. This CDR3 region has 14 residues. The J segment lost 18 bases and the V segment lost 3 bases, leaving 14 bases of the junction unmatched. Germline V gives CDR1 SGHTA, CDR2 FQGNSA. CDR3 sequence (DNA): TGTGCCAGCAGCTTTCACAGGGGACTGGAAACCCCCCACTTT. This sequence encodes CASSFHRGLETPHF.

The chain joins TRBV4-1 to TRBJ1-1; D is undetermined. This CDR3 is 13 amino acids long. V was trimmed by 1 base and J by 9 bases, leaving 12 bases between them. The germline V gene has CDR1 MGHRA and CDR2 YSYEKL. CDR3 sequence: CASSQVGLPKAFF. CDR3 sequence (DNA): TGCGCCAGCAGCCAAGTCGGACTCCCGAAAGCTTTCTTT.

J is TRBJ1-1 and V is TRBV11-2; 8 bases line up with TRBD1. The germline V gene encodes CDR1 SGHAT and CDR2 FQNNGV. The CDR3 extends over 14 amino acids. Trimming took 5 bases from V and 4 from J; bases not matched to a gene: 6. CDR3 residues: CASSRDRGGTEAFF. CDR3 bases: TGTGCCAGCAGCCGAGACAGGGGAGGCACTGAAGCTTTCTTT.

This clone was recorded once. This rearrangement joins TRBV5-4 to TRBJ2-3; D call uncertain. V was cut by 3 bases and J by 2 bases, with 19 bases left in between. CDR1 SGHNT and CDR2 YYREEE come from the germline V gene (reference sequence). This CDR3 has 17 amino acids. CDR3 protein: CASSSQFDPFPTDTQYF. The CDR3 nucleotides read TGTGCCAGCAGCTCCCAGTTTGACCCATTCCCCACAGATACGCAGTATTTT.

The chain employs TRBV7-9 and TRBJ2-1; 11 nucleotides align to TRBD2. The junction had 8 bases not matched to a gene; V was cut back by 5 bases and J by 5 bases. Germline V gene sequence: CDR1 SEHNR, CDR2 FQNEAQ (reference sequence). The CDR3 sequence is 16 residues long. As DNA, the CDR3 is TGTGCCAGCAGCCCAAAGACTAGCGGGGACAACAATGAGCAGTTCTTC. Translated, it gives CASSPKTSGDNNEQFF.

CDR3 nucleotide sequence: TGTGCCTGGCACGACAGGGTAGTCTACAATGAGCAGTTCTTC. Its translation is CAWHDRVVYNEQFF. This chain uses TRBV30 with TRBJ2-1, with 7 bases identical to TRBD1. Germline V lookup: CDR1 GTSNPN, CDR2 SVGIG (reference sequence). The CDR3 covers 14 residues. The V gene end was trimmed by 5 bases and the J gene end by 3 bases; junction bases not matched to a gene: 7.

The genes are TRBV21-1 and TRBJ2-2; TRBD2, the D gene given by the table, was not confirmed from the DNA. TRBV21-1 constitutes a pseudogene. The CDR3 has 19 residues. In DNA, the CDR3 is TGTGCCAGCAGCAAAGGTGCTAGCGGGAGGGACGCGAACACCGGGGAGCTGTTTTTT. This translates into CASSKGASGRDANTGELFF.

This clone has only one observation. This sequence joins TRBV11-3 and TRBJ2-2; 13 nucleotides agree with TRBD2. V trimming: 4 bases; J trimming: 7 bases; junction bases outside the gene matches: 6. This CDR3 spans 16 amino acids. Germline CDR1 SGHNT, CDR2 YENEEA. Here the CDR3 DNA reads TGTGCCAGCAGCTCCGGGACTAGCGGGGACGACGGGGAGCTGTTTTTT. This sequence encodes CASSSGTSGDDGELFF. Filled out from reference TRBV11-3 and TRBJ2-2, the complete variable domain reads EAGVVQSPRYKIIEKKQPVAFWCNPISGHNTLYWYLQNLGQGPELLIRYENEEAVDDSQLPKDRFSAERLKGVDSTLKIQPAELGDSAVYLCASSSGTSGDDGELFFGEGSRLTVL.

This clone was observed once. The gene calls are TRBV29-1 and TRBJ2-7; no reliable D call. Germline assignment: CDR1 SQVTM and CDR2 ANQGSEA. Trimming shortened V by 5 bases and J by 6 bases, and 14 bases separated the two germline ends. CDR3 length: 12 residues. CDR3 bases: TGCAGCGTTCTGGTGGGGTCCCCCGAGCAGTACTTC. This encodes CSVLVGSPEQYF.

CDR3 DNA sequence: TGTGCCAGCAGTAATAGGATGGGGGCCTACAATGAGCAGTTCTTC. Its protein product is CASSNRMGAYNEQFF. The genes are TRBV28 and TRBJ2-1; D could derive from TRBD1 or TRBD2 (5 bases each). Trimming removed 5 bases from V and 2 bases from J, with 13 bases in between. Germline CDR1 reads MDHEN; CDR2 reads SYDVKM. The CDR3 totals 15 residues.

CDR3 in DNA: TGTGCCAGCAGCACCGGGACGCTATATCAGCCCCAGCATTTT. Translation gives CASSTGTLYQPQHF. The V and J genes are TRBV7-9 and TRBJ1-5; D possibly corresponds to TRBD1 (5 bases). This CDR3 has 14 residues. The V end was cut by 5 bases, the J end by 5 bases, with 13 bases between. Germline CDR1 and CDR2: SEHNR and FQNEAQ (reference sequence).

CDR3 in DNA: TGTGCCAGTAGTATTCTGCGGATCGGGGGTGAAAAACTGTTTTTT. Amino acid sequence: CASSILRIGGEKLFF. The V gene is TRBV19, the J gene TRBJ1-4, with a tentative D call TRBD1 (5 bases). Germline CDR1 LNHDA, CDR2 SQIVND (reference sequence). CDR3 size: 15 residues. Trimming took off 3 bases at V and 7 bases at J, with 15 bases between the two ends.

This chain joins TRBV28 and TRBJ1-2, with a weak D call TRBD1 (6 bases). The CDR3 sequence is 15 residues long. V lost 4 bases, J lost 0 bases, and 12 bases lay in between. The V gene's germline CDR1 is MDHEN and CDR2 SYDVKM. As DNA, the CDR3 is TGTGCCAGCAGTTCTACAGGGCTTACTAACTATGGCTACACCTTC. Encoded protein: CASSSTGLTNYGYTF.

This sequence joins TRBV29-1 and TRBJ2-2; the D gene is possibly TRBD1 (7 bases). The V and J ends lost 7 bases and 7 bases respectively, with 16 bases between them. CDR1 is SQVTM and CDR2 is ANQGSEA in the germline V gene. The CDR3 runs 13 residues. The CDR3 DNA sequence: TGCAGCGGGCGGACAGGAGGGGACGGGGAGCTGTTTTTT. As protein: CSGRTGGDGELFF.

The chain combines TRBV7-2 with TRBJ1-3; D gene uncertain. Trimming took 3 bases from V and 0 from J, leaving 6 bases between them. The V gene's germline CDR1 is SGHTA and CDR2 FQGNSA. This CDR3 spans 14 amino acids. The CDR3 DNA is TGTGCCAGCAGCTTTCAGGTCTCTGGAAACACCATATATTTT. Translated, it gives CASSFQVSGNTIYF.

This sequence joins TRBV29-1 and TRBJ2-4, with D possibly TRBD2 on 6 matching bases. Germline CDR1 reads SQVTM; CDR2 reads ANQGSEA. Trimming shortened V by 0 bases and J by 9 bases, and 18 bases separated the two germline ends. The CDR3 length is 15 residues. DNA for the CDR3: TGCAGCGTTGAAGACGCGGAGGGGACTGTCGGCATTCAGTACTTC. It yields the protein CSVEDAEGTVGIQYF. The whole variable domain, filled in from reference TRBV29-1 and TRBJ2-4, reads SAVISQKPSRDICQRGTSLTIQCQVDSQVTMMFWYRQQPGQSLTLIATANQGSEATYESGFVIDKFPISRPNLTFSTLTVSNMSPEDSSIYLCSVEDAEGTVGIQYFGAGTRLSVL.

This clone was seen just once. This sequence joins TRBV28 and TRBJ2-3; 9 positions match TRBD2. CDR3 size: 15 residues. Germline CDR1 MDHEN, CDR2 SYDVKM. V dropped 6 bases and J dropped 3; count of bases not matched to a gene: 7. The CDR3 DNA follows: TGTGCCAGCAGCTCGCGGGGGGGCCTTACAGATACGCAGTATTTT. Its translation: CASSSRGGLTDTQYF.

This chain uses TRBV7-2 with TRBJ2-1; 8 positions agree with TRBD1. Germline V gene data show CDR1 as SGHTA and CDR2 as FQGNSA. V was clipped by 1 base and J by 3 bases; unmatched bases: 2. The CDR3 runs 15 residues. The CDR3 sequence: CASSLGGTGYNEQFF. The CDR3 nucleotides are TGTGCCAGCAGCTTAGGGGGGACAGGCTACAATGAGCAGTTCTTC.

The rearrangement links TRBV12-5 to TRBJ2-3; TRBD2 aligns across 11 bases. Germline V gene data show CDR1 as LGHNT and CDR2 as FRNRAP. This CDR3 has 18 amino acids. V was pared by 5 bases and J by 3 bases, with 13 bases of the junction left unmatched. The chain's CDR3 is CASGPNSGRAPATDTQYF. CDR3 sequence (DNA): TGTGCTAGTGGTCCAAATAGCGGGAGGGCCCCGGCGACAGATACGCAGTATTTT.

V usage is TRBV11-3 and J usage is TRBJ2-5; 10 nucleotides align to TRBD1. The germline V gene has CDR1 SGHNT and CDR2 YENEEA. With 4 bases clipped from V and 5 bases from J, the junction kept 4 bases outside the gene matches. CDR3 length: 14 residues. The CDR3, as DNA: TGTGCCAGCAGCTCCGGGACAGGGGACGAGACCCAGTACTTC. The encoded protein is CASSSGTGDETQYF.

This clone appeared a few times. The chain links TRBV7-9 to TRBJ1-1, with TRBD1 matching 8 bases. Trimming took 6 bases from V and 4 from J; bases not matched to a gene: 7. Germline V gene sequence: CDR1 SEHNR, CDR2 FQNEAQ (reference sequence). The CDR3 covers 14 residues. The CDR3 protein is CASSASQGATEAFF. The CDR3, as DNA: TGTGCCAGCAGTGCGAGTCAGGGGGCCACTGAAGCTTTCTTT.

V and J are TRBV7-9 and TRBJ1-5; 12 bases agree with TRBD1. V gave up 4 bases and J gave up 1 base; unmatched junction bases: 8. There are 18 residues in the CDR3. Per germline, CDR1 SEHNR and CDR2 FQNEAQ (reference sequence). The CDR3 protein is CASSYGDRGPVSNQPQHF. The CDR3 nucleotides are TGTGCCAGCAGCTACGGGGACAGGGGGCCCGTGAGCAATCAGCCCCAGCATTTT.

The chain carries TRBV5-8 and TRBJ2-1; TRBD2 might be the D (5 bases). Trimming took off 5 bases at V and 0 bases at J, with 12 bases between the two ends. The CDR3 runs 15 residues. Germline V gene lookup returns CDR1 SGHTS and CDR2 YDEGEE. CDR3 amino acids: CASRLGLSSYNEQFF. The DNA of the CDR3 is TGTGCCAGCAGGTTAGGACTTAGCTCCTACAATGAGCAGTTCTTC.

This chain links TRBV27 with TRBJ2-3, with 15 bases matching TRBD2. The CDR3 consists of 16 residues. The V and J ends lost 5 bases and 5 bases, in that order; junction bases with no gene match: 5. Germline V gene data show CDR1 as MNHEY and CDR2 as SMNVEV (reference sequence). As DNA, the CDR3 is TGTGCCAGCAGTCACCGGACTAGCGGGGGGGGAGATACGCAGTATTTT. Translated: CASSHRTSGGGDTQYF.

The chain uses TRBV18 and TRBJ2-2; TRBD2 might be the D (6 bases). Germline V gives CDR1 KGHSH, CDR2 LQKENI. V lost 2 bases to trimming and J lost 3 bases, with 13 bases between them. This CDR3 contains 16 residues. DNA of the CDR3: TGTGCCAGCTCACCAAACCCCGGGGGTCACACCGGGGAGCTGTTTTTT. Translating gives CASSPNPGGHTGELFF.